This entry is about one TCR beta chain. What it binds is unknown. If no ophthalmopathy progression occurred within 18 months, Graves' hyperthyroidism was stable. PBMCs stemmed from over 7.5 ml fresh peripheral blood. The record originates from a study of T cells in Graves' hyperthyroidism and ophthalmopathy. Study results and caveats: In validation, the model predicted ophthalmopathy. These predictions came a median roughly six months before onset.

It was RNA transcripts that yielded the amplified TCR beta CDR3 regions. TCR CDR3 underwent first-round RT-PCR with the HTBI primer set. MiXCR was run by TCRdb on the multiplex PCR reads, yielding one entry per CDR3 protein. The sample holds about 350,000 distinct CDR3 sequences, over 11% seen once. Germline V CDR1 and CDR2: KGHSH, LQKENI. Trimming took off 0 bases at V and 8 bases at J, with 16 bases between the two ends. The CDR3 has 15 residues. The sequence was obtained from a young woman with Graves' hyperthyroidism. V gene TRBV18 combines with J gene TRBJ1-2; D unclear. Sequencing was carried out using blood. CDR3 sequence (DNA): TGTGCCAGCTCACCACCGAACCCCGGATTTGGAGGCTACACCTTC. As protein: CASSPPNPGFGGYTF.